Described below is a single TCR beta chain sequence and its context. This sample is part of a study of blood T cell repertoires in COVID-19. In the original workflow: Amplification from reference gene primers served as the basis for estimated nucleated cell counts. This table comes from immunoSEQ multiplex PCR, and its TCRdb copy is limited to in-frame clones, with some not included. That table furnishes V, J and clone size, whereas the DNA furnished D and trimming. Of around 69,000 clones listed, roughly 87% were seen once; the top ten hold almost 5%. The CDR3 extends over 14 amino acids. Germline CDR1 GTSNPN, CDR2 SVGIG (reference sequence). V shed 1 base and J shed 0 bases, with 8 bases lying between them.

This receptor was identified in a woman in her fifties or sixties with active COVID-19. The specimen was peripheral blood. The V and J genes are TRBV30 and TRBJ2-3; D perhaps matches TRBD2 (5 bases). The CDR3 reads CAWSEGGSTDTQYF. The DNA of the CDR3 is TGTGCCTGGAGTGAAGGCGGGAGCACAGATACGCAGTATTTT.